The 17 T cell receptor beta chains given below trace back to one sample, sequenced in a study of B cell selection in AIRE deficiency. Sorting defined conventional CD4 T cells as CD4+CD127+. The protocol was immunoSEQ multiplex PCR, while the TCRdb copy is restricted to in-frame clones and leaves out a portion. The sample holds fewer than 30,000 clones, about 96% seen once. Source material: CD4+CD127+ conventional T cells sorted from PBMCs. These receptor sequences come from a human donor in good health.

This sequence joins TRBV6-1 and TRBJ1-2; 10 bases agree with TRBD1. V shed 10 bases and J 7 bases; nucleotides not matched to a gene: 6. The CDR3 has 12 amino acids. CDR1 is MNHNS, CDR2 SASEGT, per germline. The CDR3: CAIRQGAGGYTF. The CDR3, as DNA: TGTGCCATCCGACAGGGGGCTGGTGGCTACACCTTC.

The chain has TRBV2 and TRBJ1-6; maybe TRBD1 (5 bases). The length of the CDR3 is 14 residues. The V gene lost 7 bases and the J gene lost 10 bases, with 17 bases spanning the gap. Germline lookup yields CDR1 SNHLY and CDR2 FYNNEI. The chain's CDR3 is CASMQDSGFSPLHF. The CDR3, as DNA: TGTGCCAGCATGCAAGATTCAGGGTTCTCACCCCTCCACTTT.

V gene TRBV19 combines with J gene TRBJ1-4; D unresolved. The length of the CDR3 is 15 residues. The ends were cut back, 3 bases at V and 4 bases at J, with 12 bases in the middle. CDR1 and CDR2 (germline): LNHDA, SQIVND (reference sequence). The DNA of the CDR3 is TGTGCCAGTAGTATGGGGAGACGGATTAATGAAAAACTGTTTTTT. Translating gives CASSMGRRINEKLFF.

A word on this clone: A junction boundary mismatches the germline segment, possibly from a read error. The gene calls are TRBV15 and TRBJ2-2, with no clear D. This CDR3 spans 14 amino acids. The germline CDR1 and CDR2 sequences are LNHNV and YYDKDF (reference sequence). As DNA, the CDR3 is TGTGCCACCAGTAGAGTGGGGAACACCGGGGAGCTGTTTTTT. Translated, it gives CATSRVGNTGELFF.

The V gene is TRBV10-2, the J gene TRBJ2-7, with 8 bases identical to TRBD2. V gave up 8 bases and J gave up 0 bases; unmatched junction bases: 6. The CDR3 sequence is 14 residues long. Looked up from germline, CDR1 is WSHSY and CDR2 is SAAADI. The CDR3 loop is CASLLAVGSYEQYF. DNA for the CDR3: TGCGCCAGCTTACTAGCGGTTGGCTCCTACGAGCAGTACTTC.

The chain couples TRBV28 to TRBJ1-5; a weak D match, TRBD1 (5 bases). The V gene lost 3 bases and the J gene lost 6 bases, with 12 bases spanning the gap. The CDR3 has 14 amino acids. From germline, CDR1 is MDHEN and CDR2 SYDVKM. The CDR3 protein is CASSFKVRGQPQHF. The DNA of the CDR3 is TGTGCCAGCAGTTTTAAAGTGAGGGGTCAGCCCCAGCATTTT. Supplemented by reference TRBV28 and TRBJ1-5, the full variable domain reads DVKVTQSSRYLVKRTGEKVFLECVQDMDHENMFWYRQDPGLGLRLIYFSYDVKMKEKGDIPEGYSVSREKKERFSLILESASTNQTSMYLCASSFKVRGQPQHFGDGTRLSIL.

This sequence joins TRBV6-1 and TRBJ1-4; weak D call: TRBD1 (5 bases). The CDR3 has 14 residues. Germline CDR1 reads MNHNS; CDR2 reads SASEGT. With 5 bases removed from V and 4 bases from J, the gap between germline ends came to 11 bases. CDR3 DNA: TGTGCCAGCAGTAAGGGACGGATTAATGAAAAACTGTTTTTT. As protein: CASSKGRINEKLFF.

CDR3 amino acids: CASSLKSPGRRFF. CDR3 sequence (DNA): TGTGCCAGCAGCTTAAAAAGCCCCGGGAGGAGGTTCTTC. V is TRBV11-2 and J is TRBJ2-1; 7 bases map to TRBD2. Trimming removed 2 bases from V and 15 bases from J; junction bases left unmatched: 10. Germline V gene data show CDR1 as SGHAT and CDR2 as FQNNGV. CDR3 length: 13 residues.

The chain couples TRBV14 to TRBJ2-7; 14 nucleotides align to TRBD2. V shed 4 bases and J 6 bases; nucleotides not matched to a gene: 17. Germline values: CDR1 SGHDN, CDR2 FVKESK. This CDR3 has 19 residues. CDR3 in DNA: TGTGCCAGCAGCCGCGCCCTGACTAGCGGGAGGGCCTTCCGTCTCGAGCAGTACTTC. Translation gives CASSRALTSGRAFRLEQYF. Complete variable domain (other parts from reference TRBV14 and TRBJ2-7): EAGVTQFPSHSVIEKGQTVTLRCDPISGHDNLYWYRRVMGKEIKFLLHFVKESKQDESGMPNNRFLAERTGGTYSTLKVQPAELEDSGVYFCASSRALTSGRAFRLEQYFGPGTRLTVT.

The chain links TRBV27 to TRBJ2-7, with TRBD1 as a possible D gene (6 bases). The germline V and J ends were trimmed by 3 bases and 5 bases, with 11 bases remaining between them. The length of the CDR3 is 13 residues. Germline CDR1 reads MNHEY; CDR2 reads SMNVEV (reference sequence). The CDR3 loop is CASSFQGRHEQYF. Here the CDR3 DNA reads TGTGCCAGCAGTTTTCAGGGGAGACACGAGCAGTACTTC.

The chain has TRBV30 and TRBJ2-3, with 15 bases that match TRBD2. The V and J ends lost 2 bases and 5 bases, in that order; junction bases with no gene match: 8. The V gene's germline CDR1 is GTSNPN and CDR2 SVGIG (reference sequence). The CDR3 length is 17 residues. CDR3: CAWSRTRTSGRGDTQYF. The CDR3 bases are TGTGCCTGGAGTCGAACCAGGACTAGCGGGAGGGGAGATACGCAGTATTTT.

The count of this clone is one. The rearrangement links TRBV2 to TRBJ1-2, with D hard to call. CDR3 size: 14 residues. Deletions cut 7 bases from V and 2 bases from J, with 14 bases between. Germline CDR1 reads SNHLY; CDR2 reads FYNNEI. CDR3 sequence: CASTRRAENYGYTF. As DNA, the CDR3 is TGTGCCAGCACCAGACGGGCTGAGAACTATGGCTACACCTTC.

This CDR3 is CASSLEVRGDNSPLHF. Written as DNA, the CDR3 is TGTGCCAGCAGCTTAGAGGTGAGGGGCGATAATTCACCCCTCCACTTT. The V call is TRBV7-2, the J call TRBJ1-6; tentatively, D is TRBD1 (5 bases). Trimming left V 1 base short and J 5 bases short, with 12 bases between. This CDR3 comprises 16 residues. From germline, CDR1 is SGHTA and CDR2 FQGNSA.

The V and J genes are TRBV4-3 and TRBJ2-1, with TRBD2 matching over 8 bases. The CDR3 is 17 residues long. The germline CDR1 and CDR2 sequences are LGHNA and YSLEER. V lost 0 bases to trimming and J lost 8 bases; unmatched junction nucleotides: 12. The CDR3 reads CASSQDPGRGGRDEQFF. CDR3 bases: TGCGCCAGCAGCCAAGACCCCGGACGGGGGGGAAGGGATGAGCAGTTCTTC.

The chain uses TRBV6-5 and TRBJ1-2; D not certain. The CDR3 contains 16 residues. Trimming removed 2 bases from V and 4 bases from J, with 17 bases in between. CDR1 and CDR2 (germline): MNHEY, SVGAGI. CDR3 in amino acids: CASSYGKTVGGYGYTF. DNA of the CDR3: TGTGCCAGCAGTTACGGGAAAACAGTCGGAGGCTATGGCTACACCTTC.

This clone showed up just a few times. The V gene is TRBV5-1, the J gene TRBJ2-7; no reliable D call. Trimming took 1 base from V and 6 from J, leaving 11 bases between them. The germline V gene has CDR1 SGHRS and CDR2 YFSETQ. CDR3 length equals 13 residues. The CDR3 nucleotides read TGCGCCAGCAGCTTGATCGCCGGAACCGAGCAGTACTTC. Amino acids: CASSLIAGTEQYF.

This chain joins TRBV10-3 and TRBJ2-3; D gene ambiguous. The CDR3 has 12 residues. V was clipped by 5 bases and J by 4 bases, with 7 bases between them. Looked up from germline, CDR1 is ENHRY and CDR2 is SYGVKD. The CDR3 DNA reads TGTGCCATCAGTTCTGGACCAGATACGCAGTATTTT. Translating gives CAISSGPDTQYF.